This T cell receptor beta chain emerged from a study of blood T cell repertoires in COVID-19. Participant-given clinical history determined each cohort assignment. Profiling relied on immunoSEQ multiplex PCR, and the TCRdb table lists in-frame clones only, not all of them. The table lists around 310,000 clones, around nine tenths of them singletons. V was pared by 5 bases and J by 1 base, with 5 bases between. Germline values: CDR1 SGHNT, CDR2 YENEEA. The CDR3 runs 13 residues. The sequence was collected from a woman in her thirties who had recovered from COVID-19. Input material: PBMCs or T cells enriched from blood (not recorded which). The chain joins TRBV11-3 to TRBJ2-2; no clear D gene. CDR3: CASSPVNTGELFF. For the CDR3, the DNA is TGTGCCAGCAGCCCAGTGAACACCGGGGAGCTGTTTTTT.